One and the same sample provided the 14 T cell receptor beta chains below, sequenced in a study of glioma-infiltrating T cells after dendritic cell vaccination. The protocol was immunoSEQ multiplex PCR, while the TCRdb copy is restricted to in-frame clones and leaves out a portion. This repertoire shows roughly 100,000 clones, approximately 81% found once; its top ten account for around 2.9%. The source material was blood, sampled before dendritic cell vaccination. All receptors come from a human donor with glioblastoma.

As to this clone: Relative to the germline gene, one junction end is altered; a read error may explain this. CDR3 sequence (DNA): TGTGCTAGCAGCCCCCGGCAGGGGGCTTACGAGCAGTACTTC. This codes for CASSPRQGAYEQYF. The chain recombines TRBV7-7 with TRBJ2-7; 8 bases map to TRBD1. Germline V gene sequence: CDR1 SSHAT, CDR2 FNYEAQ (reference sequence). The CDR3 spans 14 residues.

The genes are TRBV30 and TRBJ2-1; 7 bases agree with TRBD2. Germline values: CDR1 GTSNPN, CDR2 SVGIG (reference sequence). V dropped 4 bases and J dropped 4; count of bases not matched to a gene: 1. This CDR3 has 12 amino acids. The DNA for the CDR3 is TGTGCCTGGACTAGCGGATACAATGAGCAGTTCTTC. Its protein is CAWTSGYNEQFF.

The chain recombines TRBV5-6 with TRBJ2-7; D is possibly TRBD2 (6 bases). The CDR3 length is 15 residues. Trimming removed 5 bases from V and 0 bases from J, with 15 bases in between. Germline assignment: CDR1 SGHDT and CDR2 YYEEEE. The CDR3 sequence is CASSGLGGVSYEQYF. CDR3 coding DNA: TGTGCCAGCAGTGGCCTTGGAGGGGTCTCCTACGAGCAGTACTTC.

J is TRBJ2-2 and V is TRBV7-2; D is perhaps TRBD2 (6 bases). The length of the CDR3 is 15 residues. The ends were cut back, 5 bases at V and 6 bases at J, with 16 bases in the middle. CDR1 and CDR2 (germline): SGHTA, FQGNSA. This CDR3 is CASSPHLWGAGELFF. CDR3 DNA sequence: TGTGCCAGCAGCCCCCATCTTTGGGGGGCCGGGGAGCTGTTTTTT.

The V and J genes are TRBV6-5 and TRBJ2-1; 7 bases fit TRBD1. The CDR3 spans 16 residues. The V segment lost 0 bases and the J segment 7 bases; nucleotides outside the gene matches: 9. The germline gives CDR1 MNHEY, CDR2 SVGAGI. Here the CDR3 DNA reads TGTGCCAGCAGTTACTCGAACAGGGGTTCTTGGAATGAGCAGTTCTTC. Protein product: CASSYSNRGSWNEQFF.

This chain uses TRBV18 with TRBJ1-2, with 7 positions matching TRBD1. Germline CDR1 KGHSH, CDR2 LQKENI. The CDR3 totals 17 residues. V shed 1 base, J shed 3 bases, and the junction held 11 bases outside the gene matches. CDR3 sequence: CASSPLRGVDSDYGYTF. In DNA form, the CDR3 reads TGTGCCAGCTCACCACTCAGGGGGGTCGACAGTGACTATGGCTACACCTTC.

The chain couples TRBV10-3 to TRBJ1-1; 8 bases agree with TRBD1. Germline CDR1 is ENHRY and CDR2 is SYGVKD. CDR3 length: 11 residues. The trim removed 6 bases at V and 12 bases at J, leaving 6 bases unmatched. CDR3 in DNA: TGTGCCATCAGCCCGGGACAGGTAACTTTCTTT. It encodes CAISPGQVTFF.

The V gene is TRBV6-5, the J gene TRBJ2-7, with no clear D. The CDR3 runs 11 residues. Germline V gene sequence: CDR1 MNHEY, CDR2 SVGAGI. The ends were cut back, 6 bases at V and 2 bases at J, with 5 bases in the middle. In DNA, the CDR3 is TGTGCCAGCAGGTCGGCCTACGAGCAGTACTTC. Translation: CASRSAYEQYF.

The rearrangement joins TRBV7-8 to TRBJ2-1, with 13 bases aligning to TRBD2. The CDR3 covers 14 residues. Germline-derived CDR1 and CDR2 are SGHVS and FQNEAQ. The V and J ends lost 5 bases and 9 bases, in that order; junction bases with no gene match: 4. As DNA, the CDR3 is TGTGCCAGCAGCGCGCGGACTAGCGGGGGTGAGCAGTTCTTC. Its protein is CASSARTSGGEQFF.

This clone was seen only once. The chain carries TRBV11-3 and TRBJ2-3, with 9 bases lining up with TRBD2. The trim removed 5 bases at V and 0 bases at J, leaving 3 bases unmatched. The CDR3 extends over 15 amino acids. The germline CDR1 and CDR2 sequences are SGHNT and YENEEA. CDR3 loop: CASSASGASTDTQYF. The CDR3 coding sequence is TGTGCCAGCAGCGCTAGCGGGGCCAGCACAGATACGCAGTATTTT.

J is TRBJ2-1 and V is TRBV29-1; 7 bases are shared with TRBD2. The CDR3 covers 16 residues. Germline V gene data show CDR1 as SQVTM and CDR2 as ANQGSEA. Trimming removed 6 bases from V and 3 bases from J; junction bases left unmatched: 14. The CDR3 loop reads CSVGGENSGDYNEQFF. The CDR3 DNA reads as TGCAGCGTGGGGGGGGAGAATAGCGGCGACTACAATGAGCAGTTCTTC.

The V and J genes are TRBV15 and TRBJ1-5; D unclear. CDR3 length: 13 amino acids. Looked up from germline, CDR1 is LNHNV and CDR2 is YYDKDF (reference sequence). Trimming stripped 4 bases from V and 3 bases from J, with 7 bases between. The DNA of the CDR3 is TGTGCCACCAGCACCCTGTTCAATCAGCCCCAGCATTTT. Its translation is CATSTLFNQPQHF.

The V gene is TRBV5-4, the J gene TRBJ2-1; 11 positions match TRBD2. This CDR3 has 15 amino acids. Losses at the gene ends were 0 bases for V and 9 bases for J; bases not matched to a gene: 5. Germline CDR1 is SGHNT and CDR2 is YYREEE (reference sequence). The CDR3 loop reads CASSLGLAGRGEQFF. The CDR3 DNA is TGTGCCAGCAGCTTGGGACTAGCGGGGAGAGGTGAGCAGTTCTTC. Looking up the rest from reference TRBV5-4 and TRBJ2-1 gives the full variable domain: ETGVTQSPTHLIKTRGQQVTLRCSSQSGHNTVSWYQQALGQGPQFIFQYYREEENGRGNFPPRFSGLQFPNYSSELNVNALELDDSALYLCASSLGLAGRGEQFFGPGTRLTVL.

The V gene is TRBV5-6, the J gene TRBJ1-1; possible D gene TRBD1, 5 bases. The CDR3 spans 14 residues. In germline, CDR1 is SGHDT, CDR2 YYEEEE. The V end was cut by 1 base, the J end by 10 bases, with 17 bases between. CDR3 in DNA: TGTGCCAGCAGCTTGCCCGGGGGTACACTGCGAGCTTTCTTT. It is translated as CASSLPGGTLRAFF. Drawing the rest from reference TRBV5-6 and TRBJ1-1, the complete variable domain is DAGVTQSPTHLIKTRGQQVTLRCSPKSGHDTVSWYQQALGQGPQFIFQYYEEEERQRGNFPDRFSGHQFPNYSSELNVNALLLGDSALYLCASSLPGGTLRAFFGQGTRLTVV.